Below are 14 T cell receptor beta chains sequenced from a single sample in a study of T cells after yellow fever vaccination (dated by TCRdb to the late 2010s). Library method: 5' RACE. The sequencing machine was an Illumina HiSeq 2500. Using fastp trimming at Q25 and MiXCR clonotype assembly, TCRdb reanalyzed the public sequencing data and kept in-frame beta chains. Rows merge per CDR3 protein into single entries with the most common DNA and genes. The sample profile shows around 500,000 distinct CDR3 sequences; 20% to 25% of them were found once. The ten largest make up around 16% of the sample. In the paper's terms, the treatment or condition label means: live attenuated yellow fever vaccine strain. Sequencing used PBMCs, obtained roughly 20 days after the first yellow fever vaccination. The receptor source for this set is a man younger than 30 who received the YFV17D yellow fever vaccine.

The chain uses TRBV7-3 and TRBJ2-1; the match to TRBD2 covers 9 bases. V dropped 2 bases and J dropped 8; count of bases not matched to a gene: 4. In germline, CDR1 is SGHTA, CDR2 FQGTGA. The CDR3 runs 14 residues. CDR3 sequence reads: CASSLRGGADEQFF. CDR3 nucleotide sequence: TGTGCCAGCAGCTTACGCGGGGGGGCCGATGAGCAGTTCTTC.

The chain joins TRBV5-1 to TRBJ1-2; D perhaps matches TRBD1 (6 bases). This CDR3 has 12 residues. The V end lost 4 bases, the J end lost 7 bases, and 11 bases lay between the germline ends. The germline V gene encodes CDR1 SGHRS and CDR2 YFSETQ. CDR3 sequence reads: CASSGDIVGYTF. CDR3 in DNA: TGCGCCAGCAGCGGGGACATCGTTGGCTACACCTTC.

This clonotype was counted between two and nine times. V gene TRBV7-2 combines with J gene TRBJ2-6; 7 bases align to TRBD1. The CDR3 has 17 amino acids. The V segment lost 4 bases and the J segment 3 bases; nucleotides outside the gene matches: 9. Germline CDR1 reads SGHTA; CDR2 reads FQGNSA. As DNA, the CDR3 is TGTGCCAGCAGCTCCACCCTCCGACAGGGTGGGGCCAACGTCCTGACTTTC. Translation gives CASSSTLRQGGANVLTF.

Only a few counts were recorded for this clonotype. This rearrangement joins TRBV20-1 to TRBJ1-6; the D gene is possibly TRBD1 (5 bases). Germline lookup yields CDR1 DFQATT and CDR2 SNEGSKA (reference sequence). The CDR3 is 14 residues long. V was cut by 3 bases and J by 7 bases, with 13 bases left in between. The CDR3 DNA sequence: TGCAGTGCTAGTTCGGGGCTAAGCAATTCACCCCTCCACTTT. It is translated as CSASSGLSNSPLHF.

As regards this clonotype: One end of the junction varies from germline; a read error may be responsible. The V call is TRBV7-9, the J call TRBJ1-5, with TRBD1 matching 8 bases. The germline CDR1 and CDR2 sequences are SEHNR and FQNEAQ (reference sequence). The CDR3 runs to 13 residues. DNA for the CDR3: TGTGCCAGCAGCCCAGGGGGCAAACAGCCCCAGCATTTT. It encodes CASSPGGKQPQHF.

J is TRBJ2-5 and V is TRBV29-1; D remains ambiguous. Trimming took off 7 bases at V and 2 bases at J, with 14 bases between the two ends. The germline V gene has CDR1 SQVTM and CDR2 ANQGSEA. This CDR3 contains 13 residues. This CDR3 reads CSATLGRQETQYF. The DNA for the CDR3 is TGCAGCGCTACCCTCGGGCGTCAAGAGACCCAGTACTTC. Full variable domain (remainder filled in from reference TRBV29-1 and TRBJ2-5): SAVISQKPSRDICQRGTSLTIQCQVDSQVTMMFWYRQQPGQSLTLIATANQGSEATYESGFVIDKFPISRPNLTFSTLTVSNMSPEDSSIYLCSATLGRQETQYFGPGTRLLVL.

This clonotype was observed at least ten times. V gene TRBV12-3 or TRBV12-4 combines with J gene TRBJ2-3; 8 bases are a match to TRBD1. V lost 4 bases and J lost 5; bases outside the gene matches: 5. CDR3 length: 14 amino acids. CDR3 bases: TGTGCCAGCAGTTCTCAGGGGGCGGGAGATACGCAGTATTTT. This gives the protein CASSSQGAGDTQYF.

The rearrangement uses TRBV15 and TRBJ1-6; perhaps TRBD1 as D (5 bases). The CDR3 extends over 13 amino acids. The V and J ends lost 4 bases and 9 bases respectively, with 10 bases between them. Germline V CDR1 and CDR2: LNHNV, YYDKDF (reference sequence). CDR3 nucleotides: TGTGCCACCAGCACCAGGAGGGGTTCACCCCTCCACTTT. The encoded protein is CATSTRRGSPLHF.

This chain uses TRBV29-1 with TRBJ2-1, with TRBD1 matching over 8 bases. Unmatched junction bases numbered 15, after V lost 5 bases and J lost 6 bases. Germline CDR1 is SQVTM and CDR2 is ANQGSEA. CDR3 length: 16 residues. CDR3 protein: CSVPRGSGGASNEQFF. In DNA form, the CDR3 reads TGCAGCGTTCCAAGGGGGTCAGGGGGCGCTTCCAATGAGCAGTTCTTC.

This clonotype was counted ten times or more. The J gene is TRBJ2-1, the V gene TRBV7-3; D is possibly TRBD1 (8 bases). This CDR3 is built from 14 residues. Germline V gene data show CDR1 as SGHTA and CDR2 as FQGTGA. V dropped 4 bases and J dropped 7 bases, with 14 bases sitting between them. The CDR3, as DNA: TGTGCCAGCAGCTCGGACAGGGAGGGGAATGAGCAGTTCTTC. It translates to CASSSDREGNEQFF.

The chain joins TRBV4-1 to TRBJ1-5; TRBD1 is a possible D gene (6 bases). CDR1 MGHRA and CDR2 YSYEKL come from the germline V gene. V was clipped by 1 base and J by 4 bases, with 14 bases between them. The CDR3 totals 16 residues. For the CDR3, the DNA is TGCGCCAGCAGCCAAGTCAGCACAGGGAAAAATCAGCCCCAGCATTTT. This codes for CASSQVSTGKNQPQHF.

This clonotype was found a few times. The J gene is TRBJ2-1, the V gene TRBV12-3 or TRBV12-4; D possibly uses TRBD1 or TRBD2 (6 bases each). The CDR3 length is 13 residues. Trimming removed 6 bases from V and 9 bases from J, with 15 bases in between. CDR3 nucleotides: TGTGCCAGCAGAATTGGAGGGGGGCCTGAGCAGTTCTTC. As protein: CASRIGGGPEQFF.

This clonotype has a handful of counts. The chain couples TRBV6-1 to TRBJ2-3; the match to TRBD2 covers 9 bases. CDR1 and CDR2 (germline): MNHNS, SASEGT. The V and J ends lost 5 bases and 4 bases, in that order; junction bases with no gene match: 7. This CDR3 region has 15 residues. CDR3 protein: CASSPSGGTSDTQYF. CDR3 DNA sequence: TGTGCCAGCAGTCCAAGCGGGGGGACCTCAGATACGCAGTATTTT.

This clonotype was seen more than once but under ten times. The CDR3 region is CASSLQGLGEQYF. The CDR3 region has the DNA TGTGCCAGCAGCTTACAGGGGTTGGGCGAGCAGTACTTC. The rearrangement joins TRBV7-6 to TRBJ2-7, with D perhaps matching TRBD1 (6 bases). Germline CDR1 is SGHVS and CDR2 is FNYEAQ. V was pared by 2 bases and J by 6 bases, with 11 bases between. This CDR3 contains 13 residues.